The 23 T cell receptor beta chains below all came from one sample that was sequenced in a study of OX40 agonist ivuxolimab in advanced cancers. TCRdb's table, derived via immunoSEQ multiplex PCR, lists solely in-frame clones and lacks some. The table lists around 70,000 clones, around four fifths of them singletons. The sample in question was CD4+ or CD8+ T cells sorted from blood, obtained in a trial of the OX40 agonist ivuxolimab. The receptors shown here come from an adult with an advanced solid tumor such as melanoma, head and neck, liver or kidney cancer.

This chain connects TRBV10-3 to TRBJ2-5, with 9 nucleotides matching TRBD2. This CDR3 has 14 residues. J gave up 3 bases and V 7 bases, and 6 bases lay outside the gene matches. The germline CDR1 and CDR2 sequences are ENHRY and SYGVKD. CDR3 residues: CAITPSGGKETQYF. CDR3 sequence (DNA): TGTGCCATCACTCCAAGCGGGGGGAAAGAGACCCAGTACTTC.

V and J are TRBV7-3 and TRBJ2-3; D perhaps matches TRBD1 (6 bases). Germline values: CDR1 SGHTA, CDR2 FQGTGA. The CDR3 totals 13 residues. Trimming shortened V by 8 bases and J by 2 bases, and 11 bases separated the two germline ends. The CDR3 DNA follows: TGTGCCAGCTCGACAGGTTTCACAGATACGCAGTATTTT. This translates into CASSTGFTDTQYF.

The chain carries TRBV27 and TRBJ2-1; D may be TRBD1 or TRBD2 (5 bases each). Per germline, CDR1 MNHEY and CDR2 SMNVEV (reference sequence). Trimming left V 8 bases short and J 6 bases short, with 17 bases between. This CDR3 is built from 14 residues. This CDR3 is CASADRDRTNEQFF. CDR3 nucleotides: TGTGCCAGCGCGGACCGGGACCGTACCAATGAGCAGTTCTTC.

The chain recombines TRBV27 with TRBJ2-1; 9 bases are shared with TRBD2. Germline V gene sequence: CDR1 MNHEY, CDR2 SMNVEV (reference sequence). The CDR3 consists of 13 residues. The J segment lost 9 bases and the V segment lost 6 bases, leaving 6 bases of the junction unmatched. CDR3 DNA sequence: TGTGCCAGCAGGTTAGCGGGGGTCGGTGAGCAGTTCTTC. Translating it yields CASRLAGVGEQFF.

V usage is TRBV27 and J usage is TRBJ2-3; D is uncertain. V was pared by 5 bases and J by 5 bases, with 11 bases between. Germline CDR1 reads MNHEY; CDR2 reads SMNVEV (reference sequence). This CDR3 comprises 13 residues. The CDR3 protein is CASSRPPGDTQYF. CDR3 nucleotide sequence: TGTGCCAGCAGTAGACCCCCCGGAGATACGCAGTATTTT.

V gene TRBV6-6 combines with J gene TRBJ1-2; D is unresolved. The CDR3 extends over 14 amino acids. V was cut by 0 bases and J by 5 bases, with 10 bases left in between. Germline CDR1 MNHNY, CDR2 SVGAGI (reference sequence). The CDR3 region has the DNA TGTGCCAGCAGTTACTCAGACGCGATTTATGGCTACACCTTC. It yields the protein CASSYSDAIYGYTF.

J is TRBJ2-7 and V is TRBV19; D is possibly TRBD1 (6 bases). This CDR3 region has 14 residues. V lost 3 bases, J lost 3 bases, and 12 bases lay in between. Germline loops: CDR1 LNHDA, CDR2 SQIVND (reference sequence). The CDR3 nucleotides read TGTGCCAGTAGTATGGGGGCAGGGAGCTACGAGCAGTACTTC. Translated: CASSMGAGSYEQYF.

The chain's CDR3 is CASSPFAPGGETQYF. DNA of the CDR3: TGTGCCAGCAGTCCCTTTGCTCCTGGAGGGGAGACCCAGTACTTC. The chain uses TRBV27 and TRBJ2-5, with a possible D match to TRBD2 (6 bases). The CDR3 has 15 amino acids. CDR1 is MNHEY, CDR2 SMNVEV, per germline (reference sequence). Trimming stripped 5 bases from V and 5 bases from J, with 18 bases between.

This rearrangement joins TRBV6-5 to TRBJ2-1; weak D call: TRBD2 (5 bases). This CDR3 region has 10 residues. Trimming stripped 9 bases from V and 9 bases from J, with 9 bases between. Germline V gives CDR1 MNHEY, CDR2 SVGAGI. CDR3 in amino acids: CASGEIEQFF. CDR3 sequence (DNA): TGTGCCAGTGGGGAGATTGAGCAGTTCTTC.

As for this clone: This same CDR3 is encoded by further DNA sequences in the sample. The DNA of the CDR3 is TGTGCCAGCAGCTTGGACAGGGGAGGTGAAAAACTGTTTTTT. It codes for CASSLDRGGEKLFF. The chain combines TRBV5-4 with TRBJ1-4; TRBD1 aligns across 7 bases. Germline lookup yields CDR1 SGHNT and CDR2 YYREEE (reference sequence). V trimming: 0 bases; J trimming: 7 bases; junction bases outside the gene matches: 3. The CDR3 has 14 residues.

The chain uses TRBV19 and TRBJ2-4, with D possibly TRBD2 on 6 matching bases. The CDR3 totals 15 residues. CDR1 and CDR2 (germline): LNHDA, SQIVND (reference sequence). The V gene lost 7 bases and the J gene lost 3 bases, with 16 bases spanning the gap. Written as DNA, the CDR3 is TGTGCCAGTATGGACTACGACCTTGGCAAAAACATTCAGTACTTC. This translates into CASMDYDLGKNIQYF.

The rearrangement links TRBV11-2 to TRBJ1-1; the D is unclear. V was trimmed by 8 bases and J by 2 bases, leaving 21 bases between them. This CDR3 spans 16 amino acids. Per the germline V gene, CDR1 is SGHAT and CDR2 is FQNNGV. CDR3 in DNA: TGTGCCAGCGAGCAGAAGGGTTTCGGTATTAACACTGAAGCTTTCTTT. It yields the protein CASEQKGFGINTEAFF.

The chain uses TRBV29-1 and TRBJ2-5; 8 nucleotides align to TRBD1. Germline CDR1 and CDR2: SQVTM and ANQGSEA. Losses at the gene ends were 5 bases for V and 4 bases for J; bases not matched to a gene: 0. The CDR3 totals 11 residues. CDR3 DNA sequence: TGCAGCGTTACAGGGGGAGAGACCCAGTACTTC. Its translation: CSVTGGETQYF.

The CDR3 nucleotides are TGTGCCAGCAGCTCCGATGGGGCCAGAGAGACCCAGTACTTC. Amino acid sequence: CASSSDGARETQYF. This chain links TRBV7-2 with TRBJ2-5, with a tentative D call TRBD1 (5 bases). V lost 4 bases, J lost 4 bases, and 13 bases lay in between. In germline, CDR1 is SGHTA, CDR2 FQGNSA. The CDR3 runs to 14 residues.

As DNA, the CDR3 is TGTGCCAGTAGTATAGGCGGAGACAATGAGCAGTTCTTC. Protein product: CASSIGGDNEQFF. The J gene is TRBJ2-1, the V gene TRBV19; the D is unclear. The germline V gene has CDR1 LNHDA and CDR2 SQIVND (reference sequence). The CDR3 is 13 residues long. Trimming left V 1 base short and J 5 bases short, with 6 bases between.

Only one count was recorded for this clone. DNA of the CDR3: TGTGCCAGCAGTTTCACTCTGGGGGCGCTGGAGACCCAGTACTTC. This gives the protein CASSFTLGALETQYF. The chain uses TRBV27 and TRBJ2-5, with D perhaps TRBD1 (6 bases). Trimming shortened V by 3 bases and J by 5 bases, and 16 bases separated the two germline ends. The germline V gene encodes CDR1 MNHEY and CDR2 SMNVEV (reference sequence). This CDR3 has 15 residues.

This chain connects TRBV10-3 to TRBJ1-5; D gene ambiguous. The V end lost 4 bases, the J end lost 0 bases, and 1 base lay between the germline ends. CDR3 length: 12 residues. The V gene's germline CDR1 is ENHRY and CDR2 SYGVKD. CDR3 amino acids: CAISGSNQPQHF. The CDR3 coding sequence is TGTGCCATCAGTGGTAGCAATCAGCCCCAGCATTTT.

This chain links TRBV7-2 with TRBJ2-2; 8 nucleotides line up with TRBD1. J lost 7 bases, V lost 5 bases, and 9 bases had no gene match. The CDR3 runs 15 residues. Germline CDR1 reads SGHTA; CDR2 reads FQGNSA. The CDR3 reads CASSASWTGFGELFF. CDR3 in DNA: TGTGCCAGCAGCGCCAGCTGGACAGGGTTCGGGGAGCTGTTTTTT.

The chain carries TRBV28 and TRBJ2-2; D possibly corresponds to TRBD2 (6 bases). The V end was cut by 3 bases, the J end by 8 bases, with 16 bases between. The CDR3 loop spans 15 amino acids. Germline V CDR1 and CDR2: MDHEN, SYDVKM. CDR3 DNA: TGTGCCAGCAGTTTTTTGCCGGGAGAGGAGGGGGAGCTGTTTTTT. Amino acids: CASSFLPGEEGELFF.

The chain recombines TRBV11-2 with TRBJ1-4, with 7 nucleotides matching TRBD1. There are 14 residues in the CDR3. V lost 5 bases, J lost 8 bases, and 8 bases stayed unmatched. Germline lookup yields CDR1 SGHAT and CDR2 FQNNGV. CDR3 bases: TGTGCCAGCAGCCCGACAGGGAGTGGGGAAAAACTGTTTTTT. Its translation: CASSPTGSGEKLFF.

CDR3 amino acids: CASSEDPGGPRGTQYF. For the CDR3, the DNA is TGTGCCAGCAGTGAAGATCCTGGGGGGCCCCGGGGGACCCAGTACTTC. The gene calls are TRBV6-1 and TRBJ2-5; either TRBD1 or TRBD2 may supply D (6 bases each). From germline, CDR1 is MNHNS and CDR2 SASEGT. The CDR3 is made up of 16 amino acids. V was clipped by 1 base and J by 7 bases, with 19 bases between them.

V is TRBV7-9 and J is TRBJ1-2; perhaps TRBD1 as D (6 bases). V was shortened by 4 bases and J by 7 bases, with 10 bases between the two germline ends. Germline CDR1 reads SEHNR; CDR2 reads FQNEAQ (reference sequence). This CDR3 is 12 amino acids long. The CDR3 spells CASSSRGGGYTF. The CDR3 region has the DNA TGTGCCAGCAGCTCGAGGGGGGGTGGCTACACCTTC.

V usage is TRBV9 and J usage is TRBJ2-6; D is undetermined. V was pared by 4 bases and J by 11 bases, with 13 bases between. The germline V gene has CDR1 SGDLS and CDR2 YYNGEE. This CDR3 is built from 13 residues. The CDR3 here is CASSPRPEDVLTF. The CDR3 nucleotides read TGTGCCAGCAGCCCTCGGCCCGAAGACGTCCTGACTTTC. Variable domain in full (rest from reference TRBV9 and TRBJ2-6): DSGVTQTPKHLITATGQRVTLRCSPRSGDLSVYWYQQSLDQGLQFLIQYYNGEERAKGNILERFSAQQFPDLHSELNLSSLELGDSALYFCASSPRPEDVLTFGAGSRLTVL.